The 27 T cell receptor beta chains in this list originate from one sample, sequenced in a study of T cell changes during pregnancy in multiple sclerosis. TCRdb keeps only in-frame clones here, not all; method: immunoSEQ multiplex PCR. The sample comprises about 20,000 clones, less than 90% of which are singletons, and 7% rests with the top ten. The sample was CD8+ T cells from peripheral blood mononuclear cells, taken in the third trimester of pregnancy. Receptor source: a female donor in good health, enrolled as a control in a pregnancy study.

The rearrangement uses TRBV4-3 and TRBJ2-3; D is possibly TRBD2 (6 bases). The CDR3 has 17 amino acids. CDR1 is LGHNA and CDR2 is YSLEER in the germline V gene. V lost 2 bases and J lost 1, with 16 bases in between. Here the CDR3 reads CASSQLHGRGRTDTQYF. CDR3 nucleotide sequence: TGCGCCAGCAGCCAACTCCACGGGAGAGGGCGCACAGATACGCAGTATTTT.

The chain recombines TRBV4-3 with TRBJ1-5, with D tentatively TRBD1 (5 bases). The ends were cut back, 0 bases at V and 7 bases at J, with 13 bases in the middle. The V gene's germline CDR1 is LGHNA and CDR2 YSLEER. This CDR3 is 15 amino acids long. CDR3 in amino acids: CASSQDRTLGQPQHF. The CDR3 DNA is TGCGCCAGCAGCCAAGATCGGACACTCGGACAGCCCCAGCATTTT.

This chain connects TRBV15 to TRBJ2-5, with 7 bases lining up with TRBD1. The CDR3 has 15 amino acids. The germline CDR1 and CDR2 sequences are LNHNV and YYDKDF (reference sequence). Germline trimming cut 3 bases from V and 1 base from J; bases unmatched to any gene: 5. CDR3: CATSSSRGLQETQYF. For the CDR3, the DNA is TGTGCCACCAGCAGTTCTAGGGGGCTCCAAGAGACCCAGTACTTC.

This clone has only a few counts. The rearrangement uses TRBV7-2 and TRBJ1-5; D perhaps matches TRBD1 (5 bases). The germline gives CDR1 SGHTA, CDR2 FQGNSA. Trimming stripped 1 base from V and 4 bases from J, with 8 bases between. The length of the CDR3 is 14 residues. CDR3 in amino acids: CASSLEPGNQPQHF. For the CDR3, the DNA is TGTGCCAGCAGCTTAGAACCAGGGAATCAGCCCCAGCATTTT.

The CDR3: CASSVTRYEQYF. In nucleotides, the CDR3 is TGTGCCAGCAGCGTAACTAGGTACGAGCAGTACTTC. V usage is TRBV5-6 and J usage is TRBJ2-5; maybe TRBD2 (5 bases). The better agreement between TRBJ2-7 and the DNA end casts doubt on the J call. Germline CDR1 SGHDT, CDR2 YYEEEE. The CDR3 spans 12 residues.

This rearrangement joins TRBV6-5 to TRBJ2-5; possible D gene TRBD1, 6 bases. The V gene lost 3 bases and the J gene lost 3 bases, with 8 bases spanning the gap. From germline, CDR1 is MNHEY and CDR2 SVGAGI. The CDR3 is 13 amino acids. In DNA, the CDR3 is TGTGCCAGCAGTTATGGGGGCGAAGAGACCCAGTACTTC. Protein sequence: CASSYGGEETQYF.

V is TRBV6-5 and J is TRBJ2-7; weak D call: TRBD2 (6 bases). The CDR3 sequence is 16 residues long. CDR1 and CDR2 (germline): MNHEY, SVGAGI. Trimming removed 4 bases from V and 1 base from J, with 17 bases in between. CDR3 nucleotides: TGTGCCAGCAGTTTTACTAGCTCCCGGGGTTCCTACGAGCAGTACTTC. Its translation is CASSFTSSRGSYEQYF.

The rearrangement links TRBV11-3 to TRBJ2-5; a weak D match, TRBD2 (6 bases). CDR1 SGHNT and CDR2 YENEEA come from the germline V gene. Between the trimmed V and J ends, which lost 5 bases and 5 bases, there was a span of 18 bases. The CDR3 extends over 15 amino acids. The CDR3 here is CASSPGSGEVETQYF. The CDR3 nucleotides are TGTGCCAGCAGCCCAGGGTCGGGGGAGGTGGAGACCCAGTACTTC.

The gene calls are TRBV27 and TRBJ2-1, with a possible D match to TRBD2 (5 bases). The CDR3 is 16 residues long. The ends were cut back, 4 bases at V and 0 bases at J, with 13 bases in the middle. Per the germline V gene, CDR1 is MNHEY and CDR2 is SMNVEV (reference sequence). CDR3 sequence: CASSSLRGFSYNEQFF. DNA for the CDR3: TGTGCCAGCAGTTCGCTCCGGGGATTCTCCTACAATGAGCAGTTCTTC.

The chain employs TRBV6-5 and TRBJ2-7; 7 nucleotides align to TRBD2. Germline V gene data show CDR1 as MNHEY and CDR2 as SVGAGI. CDR3 size: 15 residues. After removal of 0 bases from V and 5 bases from J, the junction contained 7 bases not matched to a gene. CDR3 sequence: CASSYSSSGYHEQYF. CDR3 nucleotide sequence: TGTGCCAGCAGTTACTCGAGTAGCGGGTACCACGAGCAGTACTTC.

This clone was recorded once. The chain employs TRBV19 and TRBJ1-2; TRBD1 is a possible D gene (6 bases). V lost 4 bases to trimming and J lost 7 bases, with 22 bases between them. Germline assignment: CDR1 LNHDA and CDR2 SQIVND (reference sequence). The CDR3 sequence is 16 residues long. This chain's CDR3 is CASSNHRLSQGIGYTF. The CDR3 nucleotides read TGTGCCAGTAGTAACCACCGGTTGTCACAGGGTATTGGCTACACCTTC.

The rearrangement uses TRBV6-6 and TRBJ1-1; D perhaps matches TRBD1 (5 bases). The CDR3 runs to 14 residues. V dropped 4 bases and J dropped 5 bases, with 14 bases sitting between them. The germline V gene has CDR1 MNHNY and CDR2 SVGAGI (reference sequence). CDR3 sequence (DNA): TGTGCCAGCAGTTTTCCGGGGGTCGGGACTGAAGCTTTCTTT. The encoded protein is CASSFPGVGTEAFF.

The chain employs TRBV6-4 and TRBJ2-7; 8 bases match TRBD2. Germline V gene sequence: CDR1 MRHNA, CDR2 SNTAGT. The ends lost 7 bases at V and 4 bases at J; junction bases unmatched: 21. The CDR3 runs to 18 residues. This CDR3 reads CASTRLDPQAGALYEQYF. The CDR3 DNA is TGTGCCAGCACTCGGCTCGATCCCCAAGCGGGGGCCCTTTACGAGCAGTACTTC.

The V and J genes are TRBV29-1 and TRBJ2-5, with D unclear. Germline CDR1 reads SQVTM; CDR2 reads ANQGSEA. V was cut by 0 bases and J by 2 bases, with 16 bases left in between. CDR3 length: 16 amino acids. The CDR3 region has the DNA TGCAGCGTTGAAGAGATAGTCGGTCCTCTTCAAGAGACCCAGTACTTC. Amino acids: CSVEEIVGPLQETQYF.

V is TRBV2 and J is TRBJ2-3; possibly TRBD1 for D (6 bases). CDR3 length equals 12 residues. CDR1 SNHLY and CDR2 FYNNEI come from the germline V gene. The V end lost 5 bases, the J end lost 5 bases, and 8 bases lay between the germline ends. Here the CDR3 DNA reads TGTGCCAGCAGTACAGGGCAAGATACGCAGTATTTT. As protein: CASSTGQDTQYF.

The chain joins TRBV19 to TRBJ2-7, with 8 bases lining up with TRBD1. Unmatched junction bases numbered 9, after V lost 5 bases and J lost 3 bases. CDR1 is LNHDA and CDR2 is SQIVND in the germline V gene (reference sequence). This CDR3 region has 15 residues. CDR3: CASSHQQGVHYEQYF. The CDR3 DNA reads TGTGCCAGTAGTCACCAACAGGGGGTCCACTACGAGCAGTACTTC.

This chain uses TRBV7-8 with TRBJ2-1, with TRBD2 matching over 8 bases. This CDR3 region has 16 residues. Germline lookup yields CDR1 SGHVS and CDR2 FQNEAQ. Unmatched junction bases numbered 5, after V lost 1 base and J lost 3 bases. The CDR3 protein is CASSLVAGGRYNEQFF. In nucleotides, the CDR3 is TGTGCCAGCAGCTTAGTGGCGGGGGGCCGCTACAATGAGCAGTTCTTC.

This chain uses TRBV6-5 with TRBJ1-1, with TRBD1 matching over 8 bases. The CDR3 spans 15 residues. J gave up 1 base and V 4 bases, and 5 bases lay outside the gene matches. The germline CDR1 and CDR2 sequences are MNHEY and SVGAGI. Here the CDR3 reads CASSFRTGSNTEAFF. DNA of the CDR3: TGTGCCAGCAGTTTTCGGACAGGGTCGAACACTGAAGCTTTCTTT.

The chain joins TRBV11-2 to TRBJ1-5; D is unresolved. The V end was cut by 0 bases, the J end by 6 bases, with 15 bases between. The germline V gene has CDR1 SGHAT and CDR2 FQNNGV. The CDR3 runs 16 residues. The CDR3 is CASSLDPPAPGQPQHF. Here the CDR3 DNA reads TGTGCCAGCAGCTTAGACCCCCCGGCGCCGGGTCAGCCCCAGCATTTT.

This chain uses TRBV9 with TRBJ2-7; TRBD1 agrees at 7 bases. Trimming cost V 4 bases and J 2 bases; bases outside gene matches: 6. The CDR3 spans 14 residues. Germline CDR1 SGDLS, CDR2 YYNGEE. In DNA, the CDR3 is TGTGCCAGCAGCACGGACAGGAACCCCTACGAGCAGTACTTC. Its translation is CASSTDRNPYEQYF.

The chain links TRBV30 to TRBJ2-1, with TRBD1 as a possible D gene (7 bases). Germline V gene data show CDR1 as GTSNPN and CDR2 as SVGIG (reference sequence). CDR3 length: 19 residues. The ends were cut back, 3 bases at V and 0 bases at J, with 24 bases in the middle. The CDR3 here is CAWRNRGTERLSSYNEQFF. The CDR3 DNA follows: TGTGCCTGGAGAAACCGGGGGACAGAGAGACTAAGCTCCTACAATGAGCAGTTCTTC.

The chain links TRBV19 to TRBJ2-7, with D tentatively TRBD1 (5 bases). V was shortened by 6 bases and J by 0 bases, with 9 bases between the two germline ends. Germline assignment: CDR1 LNHDA and CDR2 SQIVND (reference sequence). This CDR3 spans 13 amino acids. CDR3 DNA: TGTGCCAGTAGCCAGGGTGACTCCTACGAGCAGTACTTC. This codes for CASSQGDSYEQYF.

This sequence joins TRBV4-3 and TRBJ2-7, with 8 nucleotides matching TRBD2. This CDR3 has 14 residues. The junction had 5 bases not matched to a gene; V was cut back by 5 bases and J by 2 bases. CDR1 is LGHNA, CDR2 YSLEER, per germline. This chain's CDR3 is CASSVYGGAYEQYF. Here the CDR3 DNA reads TGCGCCAGCAGCGTGTACGGGGGGGCCTACGAGCAGTACTTC.

The chain uses TRBV19 and TRBJ2-1; D gene unclear. Trimming cost V 6 bases and J 6 bases, with 9 bases left between them. This CDR3 is built from 12 residues. CDR1 LNHDA and CDR2 SQIVND come from the germline V gene (reference sequence). CDR3 coding DNA: TGTGCCAGTAGGCCCGGTGCCAATGAGCAGTTCTTC. It specifies CASRPGANEQFF.

This chain uses TRBV19 with TRBJ2-7; D is possibly TRBD1 (6 bases). Germline loops: CDR1 LNHDA, CDR2 SQIVND (reference sequence). CDR3 length: 12 amino acids. The V and J ends lost 3 bases and 6 bases respectively, with 9 bases between them. The CDR3 is CASSIPGVEQYF. The CDR3 DNA follows: TGTGCCAGTAGTATTCCAGGGGTCGAGCAGTACTTC.

This sequence joins TRBV20-1 and TRBJ2-7; weak D call: TRBD2 (5 bases). Trimming cost V 6 bases and J 4 bases, with 10 bases left between them. This CDR3 is built from 11 residues. The germline V gene has CDR1 DFQATT and CDR2 SNEGSKA (reference sequence). The CDR3 DNA sequence: TGCAGTGCCACCGGGGAGTACGAGCAGTACTTC. Translating gives CSATGEYEQYF.

The V and J genes are TRBV4-2 and TRBJ2-4; weak D call: TRBD2 (6 bases). Looked up from germline, CDR1 is LGHNA and CDR2 is YNFKEQ. Trimming took 2 bases from V and 6 from J, leaving 14 bases between them. This CDR3 spans 15 amino acids. The CDR3 is CASSQQEGSGNIQYF. The CDR3 DNA sequence: TGTGCCAGCAGCCAACAGGAGGGAAGTGGAAACATTCAGTACTTC.